This T cell receptor beta chain was obtained from a study of vaccination and CD4 T cells after COVID-19 (dated 2022 in TCRdb). The study in broad terms: Six males and four females were included in the convalescent cohort, with two Hispanic individuals, seven Caucasians, two Asians and one multiracial person represented. The time from the second vaccine dose to post-vaccine blood sampling had a median of 72 days and ranged from roughly 12 to 250 days. Post-COVID blood samples were collected from convalescent patients a median of roughly 100 days after diagnosis, with a range of about 30 to 161 days. At the TCR clonotype level, an earlier paper using these donors assessed memory CD4+ T cell crossreactivity between SARS-CoV-2 and common cold coronavirus spike proteins. In under 13 COVID-19 convalescent patients and several infection-naive healthy vaccine recipients, researchers compared the spike-specific CD4+ TCR repertoire from before mRNA vaccination with the repertoire from after. Overlapping spike peptide pools from SARS-CoV-2 and from the common cold coronaviruses HCoV-NL63, HCoV-OC43 and HCoV-229E were used as culture stimuli. Participants received two doses of either the Pfizer-BioNTech BNT162b2 vaccine (n=8) or the Moderna mRNA-1273 vaccine (n=2). Control cultures received a CEFX viral epitope pool as the positive control, an HIV-1 Nef peptide pool as the negative control, or no peptide.

Taken from the germline V gene, the CDR1 and CDR2 loops are SGDLS and YYNGEE. V is pared back by 3 bases and J by 4 bases, with 25 bases lying between the germline termini. From its cysteine to its phenylalanine, the CDR3 spans 18 amino acids. Just CDR3 DNA is preserved here, 54 bases in frame from base 1. Libraries were constructed by PCR. TCR sequencing of DNA from cultured CD4+ T cells used the Oncomine TCR Beta short-read assay at the Johns Hopkins FTIC core. The QIAamp micro DNA kit was used to extract genomic DNA from the cultured CD4+ T cells. Oncomine TCR Beta libraries made from cultured CD4+ T cells were pooled using unique dual indexes and sequenced on an Illumina iSeq 100. The original pipeline was this. Non-productive sequences were removed, and CDR3s that did not start with C, did not end with F or W, or were shorter than 7 amino acids were discarded. Antigen-specific clonotypes were identified using the MANAFEST web application through comparison of peptide-stimulated wells with reference and other culture wells. For a clone to be called positive, the clone needed an FDR below 0.05, an odds ratio above 5, and a productive frequency above 0.1% in at least two of three replicate wells. A clonotype was classed as cross-reactive if the clonotype showed significant expansion both in SARS-CoV-2 spike wells and in at least one common cold coronavirus spike condition. Using R version 3.6.1, CDR3 homology was evaluated through Levenshtein distances (stringdist) along with unrooted phylogenetic trees (ape). TCRdb ran its own pipeline on the public reads, namely fastp trimming at Q25 and MiXCR clone calling, and kept in-frame beta chains. A single entry per CDR3 protein holds the most common genes and DNA from its merged rows. These V and J calls rely on TCRdb rather than the paper's analysis. This sample comprises some 7,000 distinct CDR3 sequences, around 41% of them detected only once. Under 35% of the sample is held by the ten biggest clonotypes.

Read against the paper, the sample's treatment or condition label means: roughly 10-day PBMC culture with coronavirus spike peptide pools or control peptides (ViraFEST assay). CD4+ T cells from unexposed donors were collected before the COVID-19 pandemic (2011-2018). The study used the ViraFEST assay, which expanded antigen-specific T cells with peptide pools and then identified expanded clonotypes by TCR sequencing. PBMCs were cultured at approximately 2.1 million per well in IMDM supplemented with approximately 4.7% human AB serum and about 10 IU/ml IL-2, with roughly 10 ug/ml peptide pools added. Half of the culture medium was replaced with fresh IL-2-containing medium on days 3 and 7. Once the cells had been in culture for less than 12 days, the EasySep CD4+ T cell isolation kit was used to isolate CD4+ T cells by negative selection. Unexposed donor CD4+ T cells were tested for reactivity to SARS-CoV-2 S and N and four common cold coronavirus spike pools, as cell number allowed. PBMCs were separated from whole blood using Ficoll-Paque Plus gradient centrifugation and then either used fresh or cryopreserved at -140C. Each culture condition was generally run in triplicate wells. The leukapheresis product used for the unexposed donors was purchased from a commercial source.

Findings and caveats that apply to the study as a whole: Among the post-vaccine SARS-CoV-2-reactive clones in convalescent patients, a median approximately 90% showed up only after vaccination, which suggests vaccine-specific priming. Relatively few convalescent patients were included in the study, and early timepoints after natural infection were not analyzed. Nearly all vaccine-specific clones in convalescent patients (304 of 307) were mono-reactive for SARS-CoV-2 spike rather than cross-reactive with common cold coronaviruses. The median count of SARS-CoV-2-reactive clonotypes went up from 20 to 25 after infection to a few dozen after vaccination, although the change was not significant.

As for this clonotype: Its antigen remains undetermined. Qualities for individual bases were not recorded, and no much larger clone is one base off.

The receptor chain draws on TRBV9 and TRBJ1-2, with TRBD1 tentatively as D gene (5 bases match). Sequencing was done on a sample of CD4+ T cells from blood, cultured in vitro. This sequence was found in a human donor in good health. The DNA sequence is as follows: TGTGCCAGCAGCGCGAGAGGGGCAGGGCCGACCCCTATCTATGGCTACACCTTC. It specifies CASSARGAGPTPIYGYTF.